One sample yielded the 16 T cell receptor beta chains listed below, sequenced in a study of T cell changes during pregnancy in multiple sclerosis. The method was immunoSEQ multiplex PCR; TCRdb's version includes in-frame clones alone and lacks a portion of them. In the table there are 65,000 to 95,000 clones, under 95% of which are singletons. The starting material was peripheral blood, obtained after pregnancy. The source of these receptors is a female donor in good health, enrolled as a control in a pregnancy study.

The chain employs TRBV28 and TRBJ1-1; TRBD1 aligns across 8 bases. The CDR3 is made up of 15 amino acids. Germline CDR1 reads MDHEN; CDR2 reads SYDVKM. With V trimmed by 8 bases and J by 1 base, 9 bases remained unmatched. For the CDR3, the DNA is TGTGCCAGCCCTCGCCGGGGACAGGAGAACACTGAAGCTTTCTTT. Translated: CASPRRGQENTEAFF.

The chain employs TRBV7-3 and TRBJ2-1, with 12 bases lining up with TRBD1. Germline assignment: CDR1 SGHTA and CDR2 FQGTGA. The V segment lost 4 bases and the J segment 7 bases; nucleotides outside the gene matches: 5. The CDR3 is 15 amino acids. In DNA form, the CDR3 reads TGTGCCAGCAGCTCCGGGACAGGGGGCTGGAATGAGCAGTTCTTC. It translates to CASSSGTGGWNEQFF.

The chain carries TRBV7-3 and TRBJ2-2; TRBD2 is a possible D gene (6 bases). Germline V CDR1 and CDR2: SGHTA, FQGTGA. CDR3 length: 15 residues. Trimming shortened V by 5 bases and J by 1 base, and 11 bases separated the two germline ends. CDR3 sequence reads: CASSPVGGNTGELFF. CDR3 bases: TGTGCCAGCAGCCCTGTCGGGGGGAACACCGGGGAGCTGTTTTTT. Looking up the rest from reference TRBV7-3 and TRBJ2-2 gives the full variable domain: GAGVSQTPSNKVTEKGKYVELRCDPISGHTALYWYRQSLGQGPEFLIYFQGTGAADDSGLPNDRFFAVRPEGSVSTLKIQRTERGDSAVYLCASSPVGGNTGELFFGEGSRLTVL.

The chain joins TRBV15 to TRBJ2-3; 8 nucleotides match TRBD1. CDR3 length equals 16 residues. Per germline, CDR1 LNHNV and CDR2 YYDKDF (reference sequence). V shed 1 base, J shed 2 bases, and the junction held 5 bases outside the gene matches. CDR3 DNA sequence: TGTGCCACCAGCAGAGCCGGACAGGGAGACACAGATACGCAGTATTTT. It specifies CATSRAGQGDTDTQYF. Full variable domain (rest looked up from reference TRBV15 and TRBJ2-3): DAMVIQNPRYQVTQFGKPVTLSCSQTLNHNVMYWYQQKSSQAPKLLFHYYDKDFNNEADTPDNFQSRRPNTSFCFLDIRSPGLGDTAMYLCATSRAGQGDTDTQYFGPGTRLTVL.

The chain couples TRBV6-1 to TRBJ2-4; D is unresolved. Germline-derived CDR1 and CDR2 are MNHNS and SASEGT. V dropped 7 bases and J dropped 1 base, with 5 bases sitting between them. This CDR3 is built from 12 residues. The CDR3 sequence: CASIEAKNIQYF. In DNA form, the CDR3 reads TGTGCCAGCATAGAGGCCAAAAACATTCAGTACTTC.

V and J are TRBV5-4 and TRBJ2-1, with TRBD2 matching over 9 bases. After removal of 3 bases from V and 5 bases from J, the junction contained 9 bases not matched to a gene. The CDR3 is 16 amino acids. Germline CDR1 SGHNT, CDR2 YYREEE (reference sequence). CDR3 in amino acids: CASSYSGRGLHNEQFF. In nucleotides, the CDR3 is TGTGCCAGCAGCTATAGCGGGAGAGGGCTTCACAATGAGCAGTTCTTC.

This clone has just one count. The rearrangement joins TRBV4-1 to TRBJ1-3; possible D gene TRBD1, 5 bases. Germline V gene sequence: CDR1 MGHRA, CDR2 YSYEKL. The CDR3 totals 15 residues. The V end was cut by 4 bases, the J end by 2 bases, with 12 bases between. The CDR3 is CASSPPGGAGNTIYF. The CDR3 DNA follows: TGCGCCAGCAGCCCCCCCGGGGGGGCTGGAAACACCATATATTTT.

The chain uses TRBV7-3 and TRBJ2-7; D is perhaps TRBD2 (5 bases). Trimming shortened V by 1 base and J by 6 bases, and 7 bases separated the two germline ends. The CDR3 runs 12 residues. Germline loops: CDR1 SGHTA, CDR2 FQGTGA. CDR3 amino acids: CASSLRRSEQYF. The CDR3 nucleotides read TGTGCCAGCAGCTTAAGGAGGAGCGAGCAGTACTTC.

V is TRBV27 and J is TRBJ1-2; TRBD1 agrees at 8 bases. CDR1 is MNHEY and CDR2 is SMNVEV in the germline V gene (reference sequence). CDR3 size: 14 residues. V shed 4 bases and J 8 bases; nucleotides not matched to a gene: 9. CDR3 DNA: TGTGCCAGCAGTTCGCAGGGGGCCATTCGGGGCTACACCTTC. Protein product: CASSSQGAIRGYTF.

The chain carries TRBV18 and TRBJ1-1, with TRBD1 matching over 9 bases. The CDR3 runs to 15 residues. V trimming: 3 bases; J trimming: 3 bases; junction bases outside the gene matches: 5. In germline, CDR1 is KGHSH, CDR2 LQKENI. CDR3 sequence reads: CASSPEGQGYTEAFF. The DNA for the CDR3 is TGTGCCAGCTCACCGGAGGGACAGGGCTACACTGAAGCTTTCTTT.

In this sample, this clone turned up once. The CDR3 DNA reads TGTGCCAGCAGGGGGTACCAGACAGGGAGCTCCTACGAGCAGTACTTC. Translated, it gives CASRGYQTGSSYEQYF. The chain links TRBV2 to TRBJ2-7; 7 nucleotides agree with TRBD1. V shed 6 bases, J shed 0 bases, and the junction held 11 bases outside the gene matches. The length of the CDR3 is 16 residues. Germline V gives CDR1 SNHLY, CDR2 FYNNEI.

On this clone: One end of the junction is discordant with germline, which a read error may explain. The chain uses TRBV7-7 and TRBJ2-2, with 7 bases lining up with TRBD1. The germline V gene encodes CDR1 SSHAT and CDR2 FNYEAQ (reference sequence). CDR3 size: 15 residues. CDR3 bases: TGTGCTAGCAGCCGAGGGGGCGGTAACACCGGGGAGCTGTTTTTT. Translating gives CASSRGGGNTGELFF.

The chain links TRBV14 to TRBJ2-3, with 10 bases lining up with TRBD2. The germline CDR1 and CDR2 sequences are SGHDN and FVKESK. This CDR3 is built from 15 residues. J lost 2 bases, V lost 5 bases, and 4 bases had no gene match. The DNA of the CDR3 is TGTGCCAGCAGCGGACTAGCGGAGTTCACAGATACGCAGTATTTT. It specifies CASSGLAEFTDTQYF.

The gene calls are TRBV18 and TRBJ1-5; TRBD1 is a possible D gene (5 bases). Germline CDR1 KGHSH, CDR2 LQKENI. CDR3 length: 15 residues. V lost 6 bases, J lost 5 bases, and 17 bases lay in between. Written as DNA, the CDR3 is TGTGCCAGCTCCCAACAGAAAGACAGCTATCAGCCCCAGCATTTT. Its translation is CASSQQKDSYQPQHF.

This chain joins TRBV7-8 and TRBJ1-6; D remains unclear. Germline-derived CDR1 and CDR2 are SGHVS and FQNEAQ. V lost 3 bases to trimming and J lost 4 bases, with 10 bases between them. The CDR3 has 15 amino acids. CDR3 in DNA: TGTGCCAGCAGCTTGGACGGGGAGTATAATTCACCCCTCCACTTT. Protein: CASSLDGEYNSPLHF.

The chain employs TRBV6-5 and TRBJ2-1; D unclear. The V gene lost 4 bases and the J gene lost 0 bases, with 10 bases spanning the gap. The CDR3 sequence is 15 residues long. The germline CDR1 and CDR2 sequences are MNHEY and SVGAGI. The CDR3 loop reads CASSSTSSSYNEQFF. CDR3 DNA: TGTGCCAGCAGTTCCACTTCGAGCTCCTACAATGAGCAGTTCTTC.